The 12 T cell receptor beta chains below all came from one sample that was sequenced in a study of Graves' ophthalmopathy and Graves' hyperthyroidism. TCR beta CDR3 amplification used RNA transcripts. Amplification began with first-round RT-PCR using HTBI primers, then second-round multiplex PCR was performed. TCRdb independently ran MiXCR on the multiplex PCR reads; one entry per CDR3 protein. In the table there are roughly 700,000 distinct CDR3 sequences, 40% of which are singletons. Material for sequencing was peripheral blood. These receptors all stem from an adult man with Graves' ophthalmopathy.

The chain carries TRBV15 and TRBJ2-1, with TRBD1 matching 9 bases. Germline CDR1 and CDR2: LNHNV and YYDKDF (reference sequence). The V segment lost 0 bases and the J segment 1 base; nucleotides outside the gene matches: 7. CDR3 size: 18 residues. The CDR3 spells CATSREQGAGVSYNEQFF. In DNA, the CDR3 is TGTGCCACCAGCAGAGAACAGGGGGCTGGGGTATCCTACAATGAGCAGTTCTTC.

Note on this clonotype: The junction shows a germline mismatch at one end, possibly a read error. CDR3 sequence: CASSYEDEAEAFF. In DNA, the CDR3 is TGTGCCAGCAGTTATGAGGATGAGGCTGAAGCTTTCTTT. The chain employs TRBV10-3 and TRBJ1-1; D call uncertain. CDR1 is ENHRY and CDR2 is SYGVKD in the germline V gene. The CDR3 extends over 13 amino acids.

The rearrangement uses TRBV15 and TRBJ2-7; TRBD2 is a possible D gene (5 bases). Trimming took 3 bases from V and 3 from J, leaving 6 bases between them. Germline V CDR1 and CDR2: LNHNV, YYDKDF (reference sequence). CDR3 length equals 12 residues. This CDR3 reads CATSREDYEQYF. The DNA of the CDR3 is TGTGCCACCAGCAGGGAGGACTACGAGCAGTACTTC.

This clonotype showed up many times. Germline and junction disagree at one end, which may indicate a read error. V usage is TRBV24-1 and J usage is TRBJ1-5, with TRBD1 identical over 9 bases. The CDR3 length is 14 residues. The V gene's germline CDR1 is KGHDR and CDR2 SFDVKD. In DNA, the CDR3 is TGTGCCAGCAGTGCCGGGACAGGGAAGCAGCCCCAGCATTTT. Its translation: CASSAGTGKQPQHF.

This clonotype was recorded many times. The chain combines TRBV12-3 or TRBV12-4 with TRBJ1-5; 8 nucleotides agree with TRBD1. V dropped 6 bases and J dropped 3; count of bases not matched to a gene: 7. The CDR3 contains 15 residues. The CDR3 sequence is CASSVQGGTNQPQHF. The DNA of the CDR3 is TGTGCCAGCAGCGTACAGGGGGGAACCAATCAGCCCCAGCATTTT.

V usage is TRBV7-9 and J usage is TRBJ2-7; perhaps TRBD2 as D (5 bases). Germline V CDR1 and CDR2: SEHNR, FQNEAQ (reference sequence). The CDR3 extends over 16 amino acids. The germline V and J ends were trimmed by 5 bases and 3 bases, with 20 bases remaining between them. The CDR3 here is CASSPKRTVWGYEQYF. The CDR3 DNA reads TGTGCCAGCAGCCCAAAAAGGACTGTCTGGGGCTACGAGCAGTACTTC.

Concerning this clonotype itself: Since a much larger clone is just one base distant, this may be a read error. This chain connects TRBV6-1 to TRBJ1-2, with a tentative D call TRBD1 (6 bases). Germline CDR1 reads MNHNS; CDR2 reads SASEGT. Trimming took 1 base from V and 4 from J, leaving 7 bases between them. This CDR3 is 13 amino acids long. The CDR3 bases are TGTGCCAGCAGTGAAGGGACAGTCTATGGCTACACCTTC. Its protein product is CASSEGTVYGYTF.

The J gene is TRBJ1-5, the V gene TRBV5-1; D not resolved. V dropped 4 bases and J dropped 6 bases, with 26 bases sitting between them. Germline V gene sequence: CDR1 SGHRS, CDR2 YFSETQ. This CDR3 is built from 18 residues. The CDR3 DNA reads as TGCGCCAGCAGCCAAGAAGTAGATACCTATAATCTGGTTCAGCCCCAGCATTTT. Translation gives CASSQEVDTYNLVQPQHF.

This clonotype was picked up a small number of times. The rearrangement joins TRBV5-4 to TRBJ2-7; 9 nucleotides match TRBD1. Germline V gives CDR1 SGHNT, CDR2 YYREEE (reference sequence). The CDR3 contains 16 residues. The trim removed 4 bases at V and 1 base at J, leaving 9 bases unmatched. CDR3 nucleotide sequence: TGTGCCAGCAGCCGGCCGGGACAGGGAGAATCCTACGAGCAGTACTTC. The encoded protein is CASSRPGQGESYEQYF.

J is TRBJ2-7 and V is TRBV5-6; weak D call: TRBD1 (5 bases). Per germline, CDR1 SGHDT and CDR2 YYEEEE. V dropped 4 bases and J dropped 3 bases, with 11 bases sitting between them. This CDR3 contains 13 residues. The CDR3 DNA is TGTGCCAGCAGCCCCCGACAGAACTACGAGCAGTACTTC. Translating it yields CASSPRQNYEQYF.

The chain employs TRBV7-2 and TRBJ1-4; D may be TRBD1 (6 bases). Germline lookup yields CDR1 SGHTA and CDR2 FQGNSA. V gave up 1 base and J gave up 5 bases, with 20 bases separating them. The CDR3 contains 18 residues. The CDR3 bases are TGTGCCAGCAGCTTAGAGGGCAGGGGACCGAGGATGAATGAAAAACTGTTTTTT. Encoded protein: CASSLEGRGPRMNEKLFF.

The chain combines TRBV2 with TRBJ1-6, with TRBD1 matching over 7 bases. The CDR3 runs to 16 residues. From germline, CDR1 is SNHLY and CDR2 FYNNEI. The trim removed 5 bases at V and 10 bases at J, leaving 14 bases unmatched. CDR3 sequence (DNA): TGTGCCAGCAGTTTGTACGAGGGGGCCCTAGGGTCACCCCTCCACTTT. This codes for CASSLYEGALGSPLHF.